This T cell receptor beta chain was recorded in a study of control samples from healthy donors and cancer patients. TCRdb's copy holds only in-frame clones and misses some; the assay was immunoSEQ multiplex PCR. This table holds about 150,000 clones, roughly 93% found once. Trimming pared 0 bases from V and 5 bases from J, leaving 14 bases between. Germline V gene sequence: CDR1 SGHRS, CDR2 YFSETQ. The CDR3 contains 15 residues. Sequenced: blood. This rearrangement joins TRBV5-1 to TRBJ1-1, with D hard to call. The receptor comes from a man between 18 and 29 years old in good health. As DNA, the CDR3 is TGCGCCAGCAGCTTGGCCTCTTGGGATCTAACTGAAGCTTTCTTT. Its translation is CASSLASWDLTEAFF.